The 5 T cell receptor beta chains given below trace back to one sample, sequenced in a study of human T cells and chemical hapten exposure. Time point indicated: pre-sensitization, week 0. As to treatment: therapeutic diphenylcyclopropenone sensitization with weekly scalp DPC. TCRdb called the RACE reads again in MiXCR, with one record for every CDR3 protein. The table records some 400,000 distinct CDR3 sequences, around 5.5% of them present only once. The sample in question was whole blood, obtained in connection with sensitization to the hapten diphenylcyclopropenone (DPC). Source of these receptors: a woman in her forties or fifties with alopecia areata. Some clones in this sample may be carry-over from other donors' samples.

This clonotype was seen many times. The gene calls are TRBV6-5 and TRBJ2-3; 11 bases are shared with TRBD2. The CDR3 runs 17 residues. The germline V gene encodes CDR1 MNHEY and CDR2 SVGAGI. J lost 3 bases, V lost 0 bases, and 5 bases had no gene match. Here the CDR3 reads CASSYSGLAGFTDTQYF. In DNA, the CDR3 is TGTGCCAGCAGTTACTCTGGACTAGCGGGTTTTACAGATACGCAGTATTTT.

This clonotype was seen many times. The chain is built from TRBV9 and TRBJ1-6; 7 bases align to TRBD1. V dropped 4 bases and J dropped 1; count of bases not matched to a gene: 14. The CDR3 is 19 residues long. The germline V gene has CDR1 SGDLS and CDR2 YYNGEE. CDR3 residues: CASSSSYDREGSYNSPLHF. In DNA form, the CDR3 reads TGTGCCAGCAGCTCTAGCTATGACAGGGAGGGTTCCTATAATTCACCCCTCCACTTT.

The chain carries TRBV4-1 and TRBJ1-2; TRBD1 matches at 9 bases. J gave up 6 bases and V 5 bases, and 10 bases lay outside the gene matches. The CDR3 has 15 amino acids. Germline assignment: CDR1 MGHRA and CDR2 YSYEKL. CDR3: CASSLPGQGRDGYTF. The DNA of the CDR3 is TGCGCCAGCAGCTTACCGGGACAGGGTCGGGATGGCTACACCTTC.

This clonotype came up many times. This chain links TRBV25-1 with TRBJ2-6; 9 nucleotides agree with TRBD1. After removal of 7 bases from V and 4 bases from J, the junction contained 17 bases not matched to a gene. Looked up from germline, CDR1 is MGHDK and CDR2 is SYGVNS. This CDR3 comprises 19 residues. The CDR3 DNA reads as TGTGCCAGCACCAACCTGGGACAGGGAAGGGGCGCCGGGGCCAACGTCCTGACTTTC. It translates to CASTNLGQGRGAGANVLTF.

In this sample, this clonotype turned up a few times. The chain joins TRBV15 to TRBJ1-1; no definite D call. CDR3 length: 15 amino acids. Trimming removed 0 bases from V and 1 base from J, with 9 bases in between. The V gene's germline CDR1 is LNHNV and CDR2 YYDKDF (reference sequence). CDR3: CATSRDLYQNTEAFF. Written as DNA, the CDR3 is TGTGCCACCAGCAGAGATCTTTACCAGAACACTGAAGCTTTCTTT. The full variable domain, completed using reference TRBV15 and TRBJ1-1, is DAMVIQNPRYQVTQFGKPVTLSCSQTLNHNVMYWYQQKSSQAPKLLFHYYDKDFNNEADTPDNFQSRRPNTSFCFLDIRSPGLGDTAMYLCATSRDLYQNTEAFFGQGTRLTVV.